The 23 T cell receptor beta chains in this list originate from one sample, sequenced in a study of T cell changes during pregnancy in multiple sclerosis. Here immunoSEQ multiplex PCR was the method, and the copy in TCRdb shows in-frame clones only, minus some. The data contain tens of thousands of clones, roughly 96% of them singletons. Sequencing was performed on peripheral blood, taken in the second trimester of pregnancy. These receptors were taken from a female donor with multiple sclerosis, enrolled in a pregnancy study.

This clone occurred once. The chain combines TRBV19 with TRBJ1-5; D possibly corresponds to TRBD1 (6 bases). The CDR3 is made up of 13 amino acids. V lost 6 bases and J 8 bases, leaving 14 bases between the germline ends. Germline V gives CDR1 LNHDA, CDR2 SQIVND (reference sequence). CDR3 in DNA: TGTGCCAGTAGCCTACAGGGCCGGGAGCCCCAGCATTTT. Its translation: CASSLQGREPQHF.

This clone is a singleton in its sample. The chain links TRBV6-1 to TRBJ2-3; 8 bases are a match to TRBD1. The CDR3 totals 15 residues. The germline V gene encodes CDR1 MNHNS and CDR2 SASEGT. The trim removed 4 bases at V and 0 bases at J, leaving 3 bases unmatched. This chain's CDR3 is CASSAWTGSTDTQYF. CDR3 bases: TGTGCCAGCAGTGCCTGGACAGGGAGCACAGATACGCAGTATTTT.

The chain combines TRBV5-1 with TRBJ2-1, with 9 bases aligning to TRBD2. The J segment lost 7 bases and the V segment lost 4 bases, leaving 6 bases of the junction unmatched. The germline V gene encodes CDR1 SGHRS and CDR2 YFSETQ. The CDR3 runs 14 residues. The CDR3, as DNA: TGCGCCAGCAGCGGCATAGCGGGAGAGAATGAGCAGTTCTTC. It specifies CASSGIAGENEQFF.

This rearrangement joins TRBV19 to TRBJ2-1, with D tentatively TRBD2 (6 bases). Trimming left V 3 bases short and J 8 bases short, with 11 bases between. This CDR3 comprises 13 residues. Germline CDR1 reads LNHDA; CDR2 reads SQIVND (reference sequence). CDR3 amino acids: CASSMRGGDEQFF. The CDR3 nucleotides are TGTGCCAGTAGTATGAGGGGAGGCGATGAGCAGTTCTTC.

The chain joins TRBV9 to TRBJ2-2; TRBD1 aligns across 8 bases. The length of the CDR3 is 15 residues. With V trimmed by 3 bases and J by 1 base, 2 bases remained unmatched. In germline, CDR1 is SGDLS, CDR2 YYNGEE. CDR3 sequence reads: CASSGGQGNTGELFF. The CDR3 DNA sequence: TGTGCCAGCAGCGGAGGACAGGGGAACACCGGGGAGCTGTTTTTT.

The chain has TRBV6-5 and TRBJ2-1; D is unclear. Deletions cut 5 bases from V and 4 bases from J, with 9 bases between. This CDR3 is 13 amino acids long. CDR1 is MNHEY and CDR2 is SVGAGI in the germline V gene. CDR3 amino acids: CASSLDWYNEQFF. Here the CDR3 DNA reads TGTGCCAGCAGTCTCGACTGGTACAATGAGCAGTTCTTC.

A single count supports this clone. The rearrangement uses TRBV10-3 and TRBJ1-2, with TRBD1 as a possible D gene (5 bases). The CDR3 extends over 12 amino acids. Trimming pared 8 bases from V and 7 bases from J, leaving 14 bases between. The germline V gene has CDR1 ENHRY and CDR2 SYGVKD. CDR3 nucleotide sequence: TGTGCCATCGGGGCGGGGACTACTGGCTACACCTTC. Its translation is CAIGAGTTGYTF.

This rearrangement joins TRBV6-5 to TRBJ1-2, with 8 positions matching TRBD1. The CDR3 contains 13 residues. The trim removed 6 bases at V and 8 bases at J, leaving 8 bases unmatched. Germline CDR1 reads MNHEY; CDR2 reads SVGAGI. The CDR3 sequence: CASRDPGGKGYTF. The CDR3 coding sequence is TGTGCCAGCAGAGATCCAGGGGGCAAAGGCTACACCTTC.

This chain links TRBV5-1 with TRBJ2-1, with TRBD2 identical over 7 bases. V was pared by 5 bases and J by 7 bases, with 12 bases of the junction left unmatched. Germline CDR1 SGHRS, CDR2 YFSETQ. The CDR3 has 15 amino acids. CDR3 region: CASSSTSFRGNEQFF. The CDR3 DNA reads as TGCGCCAGCAGTTCGACTAGCTTTAGGGGAAATGAGCAGTTCTTC.

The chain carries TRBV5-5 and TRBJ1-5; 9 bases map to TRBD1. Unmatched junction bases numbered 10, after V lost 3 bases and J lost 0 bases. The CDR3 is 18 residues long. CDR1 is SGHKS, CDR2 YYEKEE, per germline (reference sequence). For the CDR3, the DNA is TGTGCCAGCAGCTCATACTTCCGGGACAGGGTTAGCAATCAGCCCCAGCATTTT. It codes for CASSSYFRDRVSNQPQHF. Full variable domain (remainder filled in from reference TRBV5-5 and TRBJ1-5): DAGVTQSPTHLIKTRGQQVTLRCSPISGHKSVSWYQQVLGQGPQFIFQYYEKEERGRGNFPDRFSARQFPNYSSELNVNALLLGDSALYLCASSSYFRDRVSNQPQHFGDGTRLSIL.

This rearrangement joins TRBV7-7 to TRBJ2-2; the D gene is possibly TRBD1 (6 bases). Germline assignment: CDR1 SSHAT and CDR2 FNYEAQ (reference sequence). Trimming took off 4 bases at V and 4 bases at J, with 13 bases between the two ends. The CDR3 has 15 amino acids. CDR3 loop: CASSSGTSGTGELFF. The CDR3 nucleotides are TGTGCCAGCAGCTCCGGGACATCTGGCACCGGGGAGCTGTTTTTT.

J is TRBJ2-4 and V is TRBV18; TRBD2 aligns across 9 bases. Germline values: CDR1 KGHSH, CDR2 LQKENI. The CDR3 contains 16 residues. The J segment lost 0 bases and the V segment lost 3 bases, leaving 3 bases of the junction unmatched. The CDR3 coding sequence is TGTGCCAGCTCACCGTTAGCGGGAGTAGCCAAAAACATTCAGTACTTC. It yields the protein CASSPLAGVAKNIQYF.

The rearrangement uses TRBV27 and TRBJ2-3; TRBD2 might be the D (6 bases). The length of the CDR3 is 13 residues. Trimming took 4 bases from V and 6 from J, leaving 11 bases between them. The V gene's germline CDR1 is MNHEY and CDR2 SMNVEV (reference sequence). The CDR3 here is CASSSRGRDTQYF. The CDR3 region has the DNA TGTGCCAGCAGTTCCCGGGGGAGGGATACGCAGTATTTT.

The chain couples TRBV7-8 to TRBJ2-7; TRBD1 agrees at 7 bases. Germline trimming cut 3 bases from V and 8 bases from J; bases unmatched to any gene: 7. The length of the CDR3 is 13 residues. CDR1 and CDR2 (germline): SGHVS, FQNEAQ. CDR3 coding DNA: TGTGCCAGCAGCTTGGGGCCAGGGGGTCAGCAGTACTTC. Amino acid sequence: CASSLGPGGQQYF.

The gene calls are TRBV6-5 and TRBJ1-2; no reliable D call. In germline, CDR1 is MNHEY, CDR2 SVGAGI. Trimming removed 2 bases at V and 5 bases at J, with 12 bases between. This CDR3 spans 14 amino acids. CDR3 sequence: CASSYEEVGYGYTF. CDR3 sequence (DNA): TGTGCCAGCAGTTACGAGGAGGTCGGTTATGGCTACACCTTC.

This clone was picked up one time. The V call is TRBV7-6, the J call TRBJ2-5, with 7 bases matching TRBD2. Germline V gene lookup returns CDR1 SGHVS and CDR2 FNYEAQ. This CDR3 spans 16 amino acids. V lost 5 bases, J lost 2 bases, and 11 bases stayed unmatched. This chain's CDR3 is CASSESYRLAQETQYF. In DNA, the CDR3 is TGTGCCAGCAGCGAGAGTTACCGACTAGCTCAAGAGACCCAGTACTTC.

The CDR3 reads CASSDQGLDGTDTQYF. CDR3 bases: TGCGCCAGCAGTGATCAGGGACTAGATGGCACAGATACGCAGTATTTT. The chain has TRBV10-1 and TRBJ2-3, with TRBD2 matching over 8 bases. The V segment lost 3 bases and the J segment 1 base; nucleotides outside the gene matches: 6. There are 16 residues in the CDR3. The germline CDR1 and CDR2 sequences are WNHNN and SYGVQD (reference sequence).

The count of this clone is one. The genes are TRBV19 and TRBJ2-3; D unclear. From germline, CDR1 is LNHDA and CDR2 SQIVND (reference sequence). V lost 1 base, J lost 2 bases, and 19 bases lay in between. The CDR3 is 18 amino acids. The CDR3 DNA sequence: TGTGCCAGTAGTATAGCCCTACTTCTCCGAGCCGTCACAGATACGCAGTATTTT. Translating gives CASSIALLLRAVTDTQYF. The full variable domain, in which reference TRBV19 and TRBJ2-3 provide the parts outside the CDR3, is DGGITQSPKYLFRKEGQNVTLSCEQNLNHDAMYWYRQDPGQGLRLIYYSQIVNDFQKGDIAEGYSVSREKKESFPLTVTSAQKNPTAFYLCASSIALLLRAVTDTQYFGPGTRLTVL.

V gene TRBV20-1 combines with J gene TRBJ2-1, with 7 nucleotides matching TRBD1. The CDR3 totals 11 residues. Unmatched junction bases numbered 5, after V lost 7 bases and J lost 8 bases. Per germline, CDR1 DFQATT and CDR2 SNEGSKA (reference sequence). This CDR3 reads CSDDRADEQFF. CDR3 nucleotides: TGCAGTGATGACAGGGCGGATGAGCAGTTCTTC.

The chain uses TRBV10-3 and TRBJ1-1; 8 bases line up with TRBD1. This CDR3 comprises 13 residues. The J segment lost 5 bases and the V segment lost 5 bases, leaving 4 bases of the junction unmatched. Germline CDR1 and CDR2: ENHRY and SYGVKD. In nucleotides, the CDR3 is TGTGCCATCAGTCAGGGGGCAGGAACTGAAGCTTTCTTT. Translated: CAISQGAGTEAFF.

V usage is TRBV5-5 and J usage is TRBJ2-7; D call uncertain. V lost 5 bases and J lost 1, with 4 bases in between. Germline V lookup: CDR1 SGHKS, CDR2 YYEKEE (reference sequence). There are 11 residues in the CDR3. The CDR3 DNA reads TGTGCCAGCAGACTGTCCTACGAGCAGTACTTC. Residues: CASRLSYEQYF.

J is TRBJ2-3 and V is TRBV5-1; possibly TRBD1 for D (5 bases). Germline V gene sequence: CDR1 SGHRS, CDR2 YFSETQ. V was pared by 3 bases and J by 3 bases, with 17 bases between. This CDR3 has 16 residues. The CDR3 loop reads CASSSWEGEGTDTQYF. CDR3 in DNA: TGCGCCAGCAGCTCGTGGGAAGGGGAAGGAACAGATACGCAGTATTTT.

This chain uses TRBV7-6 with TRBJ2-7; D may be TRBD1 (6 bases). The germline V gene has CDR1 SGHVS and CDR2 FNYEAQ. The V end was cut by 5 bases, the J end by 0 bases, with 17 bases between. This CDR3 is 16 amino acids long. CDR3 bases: TGTGCCAGCAGCCAAAACCGACAGGCATTCTCCTACGAGCAGTACTTC. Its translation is CASSQNRQAFSYEQYF.